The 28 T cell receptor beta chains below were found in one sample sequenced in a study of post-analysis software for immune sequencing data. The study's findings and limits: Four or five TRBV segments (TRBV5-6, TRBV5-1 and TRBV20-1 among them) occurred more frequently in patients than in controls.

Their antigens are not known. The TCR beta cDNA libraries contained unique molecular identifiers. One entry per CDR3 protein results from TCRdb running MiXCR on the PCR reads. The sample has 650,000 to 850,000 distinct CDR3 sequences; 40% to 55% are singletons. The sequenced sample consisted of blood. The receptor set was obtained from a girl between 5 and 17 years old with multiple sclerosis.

CDR3 DNA: TGTGCCAGCAGACCGGACAACTATGGCTACACCTTC. It translates to CASRPDNYGYTF. The chain recombines TRBV2 with TRBJ1-2; D is uncertain. Germline CDR1 SNHLY, CDR2 FYNNEI. This CDR3 has 12 residues. Trimming removed 6 bases at V and 2 bases at J, with 7 bases between.

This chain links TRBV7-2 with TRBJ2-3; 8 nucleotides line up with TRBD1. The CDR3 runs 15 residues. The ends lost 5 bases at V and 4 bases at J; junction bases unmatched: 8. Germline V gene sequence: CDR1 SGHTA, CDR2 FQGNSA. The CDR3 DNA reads TGTGCCAGCAGCCCCGACAGGGGTATCGCAGATACGCAGTATTTT. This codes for CASSPDRGIADTQYF.

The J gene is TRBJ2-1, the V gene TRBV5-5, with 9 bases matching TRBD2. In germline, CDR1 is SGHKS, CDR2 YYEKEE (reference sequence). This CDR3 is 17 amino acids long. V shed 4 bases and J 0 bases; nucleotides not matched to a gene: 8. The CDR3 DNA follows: TGTGCCAGCAGCCACCGAGTTAGCGGGAGCTCCTACAATGAGCAGTTCTTC. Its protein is CASSHRVSGSSYNEQFF.

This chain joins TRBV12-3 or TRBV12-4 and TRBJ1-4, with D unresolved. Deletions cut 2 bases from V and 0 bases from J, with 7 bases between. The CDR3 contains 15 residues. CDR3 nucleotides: TGTGCCAGCAGTTTATCTTGGGCAACTAATGAAAAACTGTTTTTT. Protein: CASSLSWATNEKLFF.

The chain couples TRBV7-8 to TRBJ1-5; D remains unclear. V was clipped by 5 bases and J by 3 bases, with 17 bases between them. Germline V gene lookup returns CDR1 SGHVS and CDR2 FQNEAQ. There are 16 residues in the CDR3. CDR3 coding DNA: TGTGCCAGCAGCCCAGGCCGCCTAACCCCCAATCAGCCCCAGCATTTT. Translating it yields CASSPGRLTPNQPQHF.

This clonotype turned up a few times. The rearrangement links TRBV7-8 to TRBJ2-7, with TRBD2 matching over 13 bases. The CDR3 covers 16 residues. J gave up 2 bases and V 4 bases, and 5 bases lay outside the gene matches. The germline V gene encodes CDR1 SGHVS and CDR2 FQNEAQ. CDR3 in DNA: TGTGCCAGCAGCTCCCCGGGGACTAGCGGGACCTACGAGCAGTACTTC. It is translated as CASSSPGTSGTYEQYF. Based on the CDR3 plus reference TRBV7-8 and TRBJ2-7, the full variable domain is GAGVSQSPRYKVAKRGQDVALRCDPISGHVSLFWYQQALGQGPEFLTYFQNEAQLDKSGLPSDRFFAERPEGSVSTLKIQRTQQEDSAVYLCASSSPGTSGTYEQYFGPGTRLTVT.

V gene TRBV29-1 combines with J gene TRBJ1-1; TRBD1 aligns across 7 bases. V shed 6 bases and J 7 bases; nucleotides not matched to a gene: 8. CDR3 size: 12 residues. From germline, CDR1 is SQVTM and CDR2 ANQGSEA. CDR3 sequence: CSVPGQRFEAFF. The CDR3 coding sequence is TGCAGCGTCCCGGGACAGAGGTTTGAAGCTTTCTTT.

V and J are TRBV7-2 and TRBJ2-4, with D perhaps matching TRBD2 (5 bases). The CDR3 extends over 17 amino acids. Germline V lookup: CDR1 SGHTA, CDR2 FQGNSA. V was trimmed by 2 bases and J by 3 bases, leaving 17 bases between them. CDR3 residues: CASSLSKGSSVKNIQYF. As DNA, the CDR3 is TGTGCCAGCAGCTTAAGCAAAGGGAGTTCTGTCAAAAACATTCAGTACTTC.

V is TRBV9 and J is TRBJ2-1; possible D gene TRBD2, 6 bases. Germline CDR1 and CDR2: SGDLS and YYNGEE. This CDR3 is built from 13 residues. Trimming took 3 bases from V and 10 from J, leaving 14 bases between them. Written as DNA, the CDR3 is TGTGCCAGCAGCGGGACTATGATCAGGGAGCAGTTCTTC. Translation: CASSGTMIREQFF. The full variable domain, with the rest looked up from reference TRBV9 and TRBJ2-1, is DSGVTQTPKHLITATGQRVTLRCSPRSGDLSVYWYQQSLDQGLQFLIQYYNGEERAKGNILERFSAQQFPDLHSELNLSSLELGDSALYFCASSGTMIREQFFGPGTRLTVL.

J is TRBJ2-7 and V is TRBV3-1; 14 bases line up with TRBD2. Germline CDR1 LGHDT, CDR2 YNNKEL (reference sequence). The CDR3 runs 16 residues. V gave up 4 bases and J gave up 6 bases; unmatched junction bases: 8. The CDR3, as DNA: TGTGCCAGCAGCCCCTCGGGACTAGCGGGAGAGGGCGAGCAGTACTTC. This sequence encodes CASSPSGLAGEGEQYF.

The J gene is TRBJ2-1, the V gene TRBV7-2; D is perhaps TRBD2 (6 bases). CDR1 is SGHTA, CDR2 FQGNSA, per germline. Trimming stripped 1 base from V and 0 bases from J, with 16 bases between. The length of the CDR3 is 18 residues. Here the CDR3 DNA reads TGTGCCAGCAGCTTAGACCCCCCGGGAGCAACCTCCTACAATGAGCAGTTCTTC. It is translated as CASSLDPPGATSYNEQFF.

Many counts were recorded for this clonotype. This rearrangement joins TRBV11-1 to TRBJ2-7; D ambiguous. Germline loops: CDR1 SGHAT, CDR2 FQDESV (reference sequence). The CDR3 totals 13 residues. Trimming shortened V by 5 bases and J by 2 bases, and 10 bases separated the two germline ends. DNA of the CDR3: TGTGCCAGCAGCCCTCCAGGAGCCTACGAGCAGTACTTC. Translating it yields CASSPPGAYEQYF.

The CDR3 DNA sequence: TGTGCCAGCAAACACCGGGGGGGCCACGAGCAGTACTTC. It translates to CASKHRGGHEQYF. V usage is TRBV28 and J usage is TRBJ2-7; 8 bases line up with TRBD2. Per the germline V gene, CDR1 is MDHEN and CDR2 is SYDVKM. The J segment lost 5 bases and the V segment lost 7 bases, leaving 7 bases of the junction unmatched. CDR3 length: 13 residues.

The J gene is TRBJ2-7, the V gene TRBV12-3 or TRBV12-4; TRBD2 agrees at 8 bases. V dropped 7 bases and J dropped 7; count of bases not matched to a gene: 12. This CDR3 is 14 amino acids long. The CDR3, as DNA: TGTGCCAGCACCCGCGGGACTAGTCCCAATGAGCAGTACTTC. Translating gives CASTRGTSPNEQYF.

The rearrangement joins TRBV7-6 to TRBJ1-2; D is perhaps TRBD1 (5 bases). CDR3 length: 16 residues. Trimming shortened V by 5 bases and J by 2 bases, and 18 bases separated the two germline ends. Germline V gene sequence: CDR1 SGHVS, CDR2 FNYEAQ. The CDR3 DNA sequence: TGTGCCAGCAGCAAAGGGGTAGGCCAAGGGAACTATGGCTACACCTTC. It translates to CASSKGVGQGNYGYTF.

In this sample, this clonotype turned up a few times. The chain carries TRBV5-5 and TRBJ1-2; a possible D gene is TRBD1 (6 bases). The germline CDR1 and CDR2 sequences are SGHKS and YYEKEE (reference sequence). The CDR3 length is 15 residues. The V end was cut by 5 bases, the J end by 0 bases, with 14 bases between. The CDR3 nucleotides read TGTGCCAGCAGGTTTCGGGACACGGCTAACTATGGCTACACCTTC. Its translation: CASRFRDTANYGYTF.

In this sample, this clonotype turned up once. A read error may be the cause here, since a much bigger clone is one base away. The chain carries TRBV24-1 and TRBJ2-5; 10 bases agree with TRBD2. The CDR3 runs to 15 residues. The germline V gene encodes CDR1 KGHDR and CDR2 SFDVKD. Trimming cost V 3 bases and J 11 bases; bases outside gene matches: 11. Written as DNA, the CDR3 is TGTGCCACCAGTGATCCCCGACTAGCGGGCAATGAGCAGTACTTC. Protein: CATSDPRLAGNEQYF.

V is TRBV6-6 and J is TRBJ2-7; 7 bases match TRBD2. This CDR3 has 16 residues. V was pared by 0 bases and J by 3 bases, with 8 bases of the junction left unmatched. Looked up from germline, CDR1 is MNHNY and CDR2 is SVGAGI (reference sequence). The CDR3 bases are TGTGCCAGCAGTTACTCGAAGGGCGGGAGCGGCTACGAGCAGTACTTC. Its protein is CASSYSKGGSGYEQYF.

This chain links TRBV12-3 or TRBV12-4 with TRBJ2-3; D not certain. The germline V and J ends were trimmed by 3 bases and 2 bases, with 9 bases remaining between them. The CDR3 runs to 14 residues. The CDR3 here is CASSLLYPTDTQYF. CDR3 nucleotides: TGTGCCAGCAGTTTGTTATATCCCACAGATACGCAGTATTTT.

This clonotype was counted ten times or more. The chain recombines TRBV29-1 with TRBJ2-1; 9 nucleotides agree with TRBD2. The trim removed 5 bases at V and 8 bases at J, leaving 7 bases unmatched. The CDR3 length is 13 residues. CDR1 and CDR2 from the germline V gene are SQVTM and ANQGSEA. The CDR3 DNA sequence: TGCAGCGTTAAGGCGGGAGGGCCATATGAGCAGTTCTTC. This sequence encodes CSVKAGGPYEQFF.

The DNA of the CDR3 is TGTGCCAGCTCCTCCGGGCAGGGGAACTTCAATGAGCAGTTCTTC. Translated, it gives CASSSGQGNFNEQFF. The V and J genes are TRBV7-9 and TRBJ2-1; TRBD1 is a possible D gene (6 bases). Germline loops: CDR1 SEHNR, CDR2 FQNEAQ (reference sequence). The CDR3 sequence is 15 residues long. Deletions cut 8 bases from V and 6 bases from J, with 20 bases between.

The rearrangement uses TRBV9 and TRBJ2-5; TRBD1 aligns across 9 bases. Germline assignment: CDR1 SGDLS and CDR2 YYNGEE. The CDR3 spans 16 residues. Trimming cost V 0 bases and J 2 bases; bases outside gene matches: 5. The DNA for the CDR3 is TGTGCCAGCAGCGTAGGTGGGACAGGGATTCAAGAGACCCAGTACTTC. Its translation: CASSVGGTGIQETQYF.

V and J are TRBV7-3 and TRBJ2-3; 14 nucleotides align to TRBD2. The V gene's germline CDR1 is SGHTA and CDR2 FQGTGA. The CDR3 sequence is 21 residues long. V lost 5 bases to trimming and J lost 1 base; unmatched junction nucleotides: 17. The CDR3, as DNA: TGTGCCAGCAGCCCAAGGCCGACCGGGACTAGCGGGAGTATGGGCACAGATACGCAGTATTTT. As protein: CASSPRPTGTSGSMGTDTQYF.

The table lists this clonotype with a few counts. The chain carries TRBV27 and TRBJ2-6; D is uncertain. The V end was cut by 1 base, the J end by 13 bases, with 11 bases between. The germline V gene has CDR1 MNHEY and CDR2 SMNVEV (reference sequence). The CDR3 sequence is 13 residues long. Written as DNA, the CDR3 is TGTGCCAGCAGTTTATTGGGCAGTTCGGTCCTGACTTTC. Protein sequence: CASSLLGSSVLTF.

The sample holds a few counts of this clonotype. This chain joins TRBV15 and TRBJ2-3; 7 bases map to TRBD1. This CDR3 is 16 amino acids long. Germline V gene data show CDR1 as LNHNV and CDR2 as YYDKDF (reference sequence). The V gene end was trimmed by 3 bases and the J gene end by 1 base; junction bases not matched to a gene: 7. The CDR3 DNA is TGTGCCACCAGCAGGCCGACAGGGTTTGGCACAGATACGCAGTATTTT. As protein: CATSRPTGFGTDTQYF.

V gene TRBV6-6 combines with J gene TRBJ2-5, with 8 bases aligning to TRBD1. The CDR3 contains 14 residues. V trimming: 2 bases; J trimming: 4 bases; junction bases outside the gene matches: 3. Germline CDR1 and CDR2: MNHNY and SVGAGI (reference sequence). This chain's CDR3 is CASSYRQGAETQYF. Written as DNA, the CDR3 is TGTGCCAGCAGTTACCGCCAGGGGGCAGAGACCCAGTACTTC.

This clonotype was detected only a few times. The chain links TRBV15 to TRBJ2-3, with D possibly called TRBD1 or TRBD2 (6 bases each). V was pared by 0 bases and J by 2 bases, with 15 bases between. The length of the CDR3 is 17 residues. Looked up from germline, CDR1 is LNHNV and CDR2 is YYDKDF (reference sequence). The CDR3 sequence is CATSRDPLPGATDTQYF. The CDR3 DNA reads TGTGCCACCAGCAGAGATCCCCTTCCGGGGGCCACAGATACGCAGTATTTT.

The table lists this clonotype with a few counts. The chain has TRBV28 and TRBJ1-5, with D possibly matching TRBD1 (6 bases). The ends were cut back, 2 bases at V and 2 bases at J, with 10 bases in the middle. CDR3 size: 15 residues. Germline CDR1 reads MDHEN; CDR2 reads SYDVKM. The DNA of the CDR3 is TGTGCCAGCAGTTTAGTCAGGGGTGGCAATCAGCCCCAGCATTTT. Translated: CASSLVRGGNQPQHF.